Below are 27 T cell receptor beta chains sequenced from a single sample in a study of T cells in Graves' hyperthyroidism and ophthalmopathy. Using RNA transcripts as the source, TCR beta CDR3 regions were amplified. With the HTBI primer set, the TCR CDR3 went through a first round of RT-PCR. TCRdb ran MiXCR on the multiplex PCR reads and lists one entry per CDR3 protein. The sample carries some 560,000 distinct CDR3 sequences, around 16% recorded once. The specimen was blood. These receptors were obtained from a woman aged 25-40 years with Graves' hyperthyroidism.

This chain joins TRBV10-3 and TRBJ2-2, with 7 positions matching TRBD2. CDR3 size: 16 residues. Germline V gene lookup returns CDR1 ENHRY and CDR2 SYGVKD. With 0 bases clipped from V and 5 bases from J, the junction kept 6 bases outside the gene matches. The CDR3 sequence is CAISESKLAETGELFF. The CDR3, as DNA: TGTGCCATCAGTGAGTCGAAGCTAGCGGAAACCGGGGAGCTGTTTTTT.

This clonotype has ten or more counts. The V call is TRBV3-1, the J call TRBJ2-2; TRBD2 might be the D (5 bases). CDR3 size: 15 residues. CDR1 is LGHDT, CDR2 YNNKEL, per germline (reference sequence). Between the trimmed V and J ends, which lost 4 bases and 3 bases, there was a span of 12 bases. CDR3 loop: CASSPRDWDTGELFF. The CDR3 nucleotides are TGTGCCAGCAGCCCCCGGGATTGGGACACCGGGGAGCTGTTTTTT.

This clonotype was detected only once. This chain uses TRBV19 with TRBJ1-4; 10 nucleotides agree with TRBD1. CDR1 and CDR2 from the germline V gene are LNHDA and SQIVND (reference sequence). CDR3 length equals 15 residues. V lost 3 bases to trimming and J lost 3 bases; unmatched junction nucleotides: 1. The CDR3 reads CASSIGQGANEKLFF. CDR3 DNA sequence: TGTGCCAGTAGTATCGGACAGGGGGCTAATGAAAAACTGTTTTTT.

There are a few counts of this clonotype. The chain uses TRBV27 and TRBJ2-2; the D call may be TRBD1 or TRBD2 (5 bases each). Germline loops: CDR1 MNHEY, CDR2 SMNVEV (reference sequence). V was trimmed by 3 bases and J by 4 bases, leaving 12 bases between them. The CDR3 extends over 15 amino acids. CDR3 bases: TGTGCCAGCAGTTTTGGGGTTGGGGGCACCGGGGAGCTGTTTTTT. It codes for CASSFGVGGTGELFF.

There are many counts of this clonotype. V usage is TRBV7-9 and J usage is TRBJ1-2; D uncertain. This CDR3 region has 12 residues. In germline, CDR1 is SEHNR, CDR2 FQNEAQ (reference sequence). V was trimmed by 5 bases and J by 8 bases, leaving 12 bases between them. The CDR3 bases are TGTGCCAGCAGCGCGCGACAAGTCGGCTACACCTTC. Translation: CASSARQVGYTF.

Ten or more counts support this clonotype. This rearrangement joins TRBV18 to TRBJ2-7; 8 positions match TRBD1. The germline V gene encodes CDR1 KGHSH and CDR2 LQKENI. The CDR3 spans 16 residues. Unmatched junction bases numbered 9, after V lost 0 bases and J lost 5 bases. This CDR3 is CASSPPSRGLWDEQYF. Here the CDR3 DNA reads TGTGCCAGCTCACCACCTAGCAGGGGGCTTTGGGACGAGCAGTACTTC.

This clonotype came up a few times. The chain is built from TRBV5-1 and TRBJ2-2; 8 nucleotides line up with TRBD2. The V segment lost 3 bases and the J segment 2 bases; nucleotides outside the gene matches: 9. Germline CDR1 and CDR2: SGHRS and YFSETQ. CDR3 length: 17 residues. This CDR3 reads CASSSGVLAGNTGELFF. Here the CDR3 DNA reads TGCGCCAGCAGCTCGGGGGTCCTAGCGGGTAACACCGGGGAGCTGTTTTTT.

The rearrangement links TRBV30 to TRBJ2-7, with D possibly TRBD2 on 6 matching bases. CDR1 and CDR2 from the germline V gene are GTSNPN and SVGIG (reference sequence). The CDR3 loop spans 15 amino acids. Trimming cost V 3 bases and J 2 bases, with 17 bases left between them. CDR3 DNA sequence: TGTGCCTGGAGAGGCCGCTCAGGGACTCCCTACGAGCAGTACTTC. It translates to CAWRGRSGTPYEQYF.

This clonotype showed up many times. This chain joins TRBV3-1 and TRBJ2-3, with unresolved D. From germline, CDR1 is LGHDT and CDR2 YNNKEL (reference sequence). V shed 1 base and J shed 10 bases, with 9 bases lying between them. The CDR3 covers 12 residues. The DNA of the CDR3 is TGTGCCAGCAGCCAAGGCTCCAATGCGCAGTATTTT. This encodes CASSQGSNAQYF.

This clonotype appeared a few times. A much larger clone differs from this one at a single base, so this may be a read error. The CDR3 spells CAGRQNTEAFF. In nucleotides, the CDR3 is TGTGCCGGCAGACAGAACACTGAAGCTTTCTTT. The chain has TRBV6-1 and TRBJ1-1; D ambiguous. The CDR3 totals 11 residues. Germline V lookup: CDR1 MNHNS, CDR2 SASEGT.

This clonotype has at least ten counts. The V and J genes are TRBV20-1 and TRBJ2-7, with a tentative D call TRBD1 (5 bases). The CDR3 extends over 13 amino acids. Germline loops: CDR1 DFQATT, CDR2 SNEGSKA (reference sequence). V dropped 3 bases and J dropped 5 bases, with 14 bases sitting between them. CDR3 sequence: CSASLQDSDEQYF. CDR3 nucleotides: TGCAGTGCTAGCCTCCAAGACAGCGACGAGCAGTACTTC.

This clonotype was counted ten times or more. The chain is built from TRBV27 and TRBJ1-1; 9 bases match TRBD1. CDR1 and CDR2 (germline): MNHEY, SMNVEV (reference sequence). The CDR3 covers 18 residues. Trimming at V came to 7 bases and at J to 0 bases, leaving 15 bases not matched to a gene. The CDR3 loop is CASIGSGTGYVVNTEAFF. The CDR3 nucleotides read TGTGCCAGCATTGGGAGCGGGACAGGGTATGTAGTGAACACTGAAGCTTTCTTT.

Only a few counts were recorded for this clonotype. The chain uses TRBV7-2 and TRBJ1-3; tentative D call: TRBD1 (5 bases). This CDR3 has 17 amino acids. Germline lookup yields CDR1 SGHTA and CDR2 FQGNSA. The V end was cut by 1 base, the J end by 0 bases, with 13 bases between. The CDR3 sequence: CASSLGFGANSGNTIYF. The CDR3 DNA sequence: TGTGCCAGCAGCTTAGGATTTGGGGCAAACTCTGGAAACACCATATATTTT. Full variable domain (remainder filled in from reference TRBV7-2 and TRBJ1-3): GAGVSQSPSNKVTEKGKDVELRCDPISGHTALYWYRQSLGQGLEFLIYFQGNSAPDKSGLPSDRFSAERTGGSVSTLTIQRTQQEDSAVYLCASSLGFGANSGNTIYFGEGSWLTVV.

This chain uses TRBV4-1 with TRBJ1-2; D is possibly TRBD1 (5 bases). This CDR3 comprises 14 residues. Germline V CDR1 and CDR2: MGHRA, YSYEKL. The germline V and J ends were trimmed by 1 base and 4 bases, with 10 bases remaining between them. The CDR3 reads CASSQGGVGYGYTF. For the CDR3, the DNA is TGCGCCAGCAGCCAAGGGGGCGTCGGCTATGGCTACACCTTC.

The chain links TRBV5-6 to TRBJ1-4; D is perhaps TRBD1 (6 bases). CDR1 SGHDT and CDR2 YYEEEE come from the germline V gene. Between the trimmed V and J ends, which lost 4 bases and 4 bases, there was a span of 11 bases. The CDR3 has 14 residues. The CDR3 DNA reads TGTGCCAGCAGCCTCGGGACAAATAATGAAAAACTGTTTTTT. Translating it yields CASSLGTNNEKLFF.

Details on this clonotype: A read error is possible here, since a much larger clone lies one base away. The chain couples TRBV12-3 or TRBV12-4 to TRBJ1-5, with D possibly matching TRBD1 (6 bases). The CDR3 extends over 15 amino acids. CDR3 coding DNA: TGTGCCAGCAGTTTCCGGACAGTGGTTAATCAGCTCCAGCATTTT. It translates to CASSFRTVVNQLQHF.

This clonotype appeared many times. The chain uses TRBV7-2 and TRBJ1-1; D is possibly TRBD1 (6 bases). CDR3 size: 15 residues. Trimming pared 8 bases from V and 1 base from J, leaving 17 bases between. CDR1 SGHTA and CDR2 FQGNSA come from the germline V gene. The CDR3 region is CASREIETGNTEAFF. CDR3 DNA sequence: TGTGCCAGCCGAGAAATAGAGACAGGGAACACTGAAGCTTTCTTT. The entire variable domain, with the rest obtained from reference TRBV7-2 and TRBJ1-1, is as follows: GAGVSQSPSNKVTEKGKDVELRCDPISGHTALYWYRQSLGQGLEFLIYFQGNSAPDKSGLPSDRFSAERTGGSVSTLTIQRTQQEDSAVYLCASREIETGNTEAFFGQGTRLTVV.

Ten or more counts support this clonotype. The chain recombines TRBV28 with TRBJ1-4, with a tentative D call TRBD1 (6 bases). This CDR3 contains 17 residues. Germline CDR1 MDHEN, CDR2 SYDVKM. Trimming took 3 bases from V and 0 from J, leaving 14 bases between them. The CDR3: CASSLRTAVATNEKLFF. CDR3 DNA: TGTGCCAGCAGTTTGCGGACAGCCGTTGCAACTAATGAAAAACTGTTTTTT.

Of note for this clonotype: Since a much larger clone is just one base distant, this may be a read error. The gene calls are TRBV30 and TRBJ2-7; D remains unclear. Germline assignment: CDR1 GTSNPN and CDR2 SVGIG (reference sequence). The CDR3 is 12 amino acids. Deletions cut 0 bases from V and 6 bases from J, with 9 bases between. CDR3 bases: TGTGCCTGGAGTGTACAAACCCGCGAGCAGTACTTC. This gives the protein CAWSVQTREQYF. The whole variable domain, remainder taken from reference TRBV30 and TRBJ2-7, is SQTIHQWPATLVQPVGSPLSLECTVEGTSNPNLYWYRQAAGRGLQLLFYSVGIGQISSEVPQNLSASRPQDRQFILSSKKLLLSDSGFYLCAWSVQTREQYFGPGTRLTVT.

This clonotype was recorded a few times. The genes are TRBV6-1 and TRBJ2-7; D uncertain. The CDR3 runs to 16 residues. Germline assignment: CDR1 MNHNS and CDR2 SASEGT. Trimming shortened V by 6 bases and J by 2 bases, and 20 bases separated the two germline ends. The CDR3 nucleotides are TGTGCCAGCAGCCCAGGCGTCGTAGGCCTGGCCTACGAGCAGTACTTC. This gives the protein CASSPGVVGLAYEQYF.

The table lists this clonotype with many counts. This chain links TRBV12-3 or TRBV12-4 with TRBJ2-2; the match to TRBD2 covers 9 bases. V was clipped by 1 base and J by 6 bases; unmatched bases: 15. The CDR3 extends over 19 amino acids. CDR3 sequence (DNA): TGTGCCAGCAGTTTAGGGGCCGTAGCGGGAGCCATAGGTGCCGGGGAGCTGTTTTTT. Translation: CASSLGAVAGAIGAGELFF.

V is TRBV12-5 and J is TRBJ1-3; D call uncertain. There are 14 residues in the CDR3. The V end lost 4 bases, the J end lost 4 bases, and 11 bases lay between the germline ends. The germline CDR1 and CDR2 sequences are LGHNT and FRNRAP. The CDR3 loop reads CASGSPTGGNTIYF. In DNA form, the CDR3 reads TGTGCTAGTGGTTCACCAACGGGAGGAAACACCATATATTTT.

This sequence joins TRBV10-3 and TRBJ2-1, with 10 bases lining up with TRBD2. V was clipped by 10 bases and J by 5 bases; unmatched bases: 8. The CDR3 sequence is 14 residues long. Germline V gene sequence: CDR1 ENHRY, CDR2 SYGVKD. CDR3 DNA: TGTGCCACCCGGACTAGCGGTCGGAACAATGAGCAGTTCTTC. Translated, it gives CATRTSGRNNEQFF.

This clonotype was counted at least ten times. The chain recombines TRBV27 with TRBJ2-2, with unresolved D. Germline assignment: CDR1 MNHEY and CDR2 SMNVEV (reference sequence). The CDR3 loop spans 12 amino acids. Trimming shortened V by 6 bases and J by 5 bases, and 7 bases separated the two germline ends. This CDR3 is CASSSGTGELFF. The CDR3 DNA reads as TGTGCCAGCAGCTCCGGAACCGGGGAGCTGTTTTTT.

The rearrangement links TRBV7-9 to TRBJ1-2; D is unresolved. V shed 2 bases and J shed 5 bases, with 15 bases lying between them. The CDR3 has 15 residues. Germline CDR1 is SEHNR and CDR2 is FQNEAQ (reference sequence). For the CDR3, the DNA is TGTGCCAGCAGCTTACAACCTCGCGGTGTGTATGGCTACACCTTC. It translates to CASSLQPRGVYGYTF.

This clonotype was recorded many times. The chain uses TRBV11-2 and TRBJ2-1; TRBD2 aligns across 10 bases. CDR1 is SGHAT, CDR2 FQNNGV, per germline. The CDR3 covers 13 residues. The J segment lost 12 bases and the V segment lost 1 base, leaving 3 bases of the junction unmatched. CDR3 sequence: CASSLASGSWQFF. CDR3 nucleotide sequence: TGTGCCAGCAGCTTAGCTAGCGGGAGCTGGCAGTTCTTC.

This clonotype was observed at least ten times. The CDR3 here is CASSLILAGQETQYF. The CDR3, as DNA: TGTGCCAGCAGCCTGATACTAGCGGGCCAAGAGACCCAGTACTTC. This chain connects TRBV7-9 to TRBJ2-5; TRBD2 agrees at 9 bases. The CDR3 spans 15 residues. The V gene's germline CDR1 is SEHNR and CDR2 FQNEAQ (reference sequence). Losses at the gene ends were 5 bases for V and 1 base for J; bases not matched to a gene: 5.